The clone carrying this TCR beta chain was seen a few times. Its antigen is as yet unknown. J lost 2 bases, V lost 1 base, and 8 bases had no gene match. The CDR3 is 17 residues long. Germline CDR1 is SGHDN and CDR2 is FVKESK. This PCR relied on a set of 60 Vbeta primers and 13 Jbeta primers. Profiling relied on immunoSEQ multiplex PCR, and the TCRdb table lists in-frame clones only, not all of them. Of about 97,000 clones in the sample, 75% were seen once. The source of the sample is a study of cytomegalovirus exposure and HLA in healthy donors. Study context: Researchers previously reported finding fewer than 140 million unique TCR beta sequences from roughly 180 million T cells.

Study-level points and caveats: Near-uniform donor sequencing depth was presumed by presence/absence analyses. In vitro confirmation showed three CMV-associated chains to be CMV antigen specific. One variant, a missense change in DCLRE1C, was linked in a later analysis to TCR beta V- and J-gene trimming.

The chain joins TRBV14 to TRBJ1-5, with 7 bases lining up with TRBD1. The sequencing input was PBMCs. The TCR originated in a man between 45 and 60 years old in good health and CMV-seronegative. In nucleotides, the CDR3 is TGTGCCAGCAGCCAAGTCCCCCAGGGGGACTGCAATCAGCCCCAGCATTTT. Translated, it gives CASSQVPQGDCNQPQHF. Using reference TRBV14 and TRBJ1-5 for the parts outside the CDR3, the full variable domain is EAGVTQFPSHSVIEKGQTVTLRCDPISGHDNLYWYRRVMGKEIKFLLHFVKESKQDESGMPNNRFLAERTGGTYSTLKVQPAELEDSGVYFCASSQVPQGDCNQPQHFGDGTRLSIL.